Presented here are 10 T cell receptor beta chains from one specimen sequenced in a study of CD8 T cells in ankylosing spondylitis. TCRdb re-called the 5' RACE reads with MiXCR, one entry per CDR3 protein. The sample has about 160,000 distinct CDR3 sequences; around 17% are singletons. Sequencing was carried out using blood, either unsorted or a sorted T cell fraction (not recorded which). These receptors all stem from a male donor with ankylosing spondylitis or in good health (not recorded which).

The sample holds many counts of this clonotype. The rearrangement uses TRBV4-1 and TRBJ2-3; unclear D gene. In germline, CDR1 is MGHRA, CDR2 YSYEKL. This CDR3 region has 16 residues. V was clipped by 1 base and J by 0 bases, with 11 bases between them. CDR3 DNA: TGCGCCAGCAGCCAAGGGGTAGGACCGAGCACAGATACGCAGTATTTT. Residues: CASSQGVGPSTDTQYF.

The chain combines TRBV11-1 with TRBJ2-1, with 8 bases fitting TRBD1. The V segment lost 1 base and the J segment 6 bases; nucleotides outside the gene matches: 5. CDR3 size: 15 residues. Germline-derived CDR1 and CDR2 are SGHAT and FQDESV (reference sequence). CDR3 amino acids: CASSLEDRAFNEQFF. Written as DNA, the CDR3 is TGTGCCAGCAGCTTAGAGGACAGGGCGTTCAATGAGCAGTTCTTC. Full variable domain (rest looked up from reference TRBV11-1 and TRBJ2-1): EAEVAQSPRYKITEKSQAVAFWCDPISGHATLYWYRQILGQGPELLVQFQDESVVDDSQLPKDRFSAERLKGVDSTLKIQPAELGDSAMYLCASSLEDRAFNEQFFGPGTRLTVL.

The sample holds many counts of this clonotype. The gene calls are TRBV24-1 and TRBJ2-3; 13 bases line up with TRBD2. The CDR3 contains 13 residues. The V segment lost 10 bases and the J segment 8 bases; nucleotides outside the gene matches: 5. Germline CDR1 reads KGHDR; CDR2 reads SFDVKD. CDR3 in amino acids: CATGTSGKSTQYF. CDR3 nucleotide sequence: TGTGCCACAGGGACTAGCGGGAAGAGTACGCAGTATTTT.

In this sample, this clonotype turned up a few times. The chain uses TRBV15 and TRBJ2-3; D is unclear. Trimming removed 3 bases from V and 8 bases from J, with 6 bases in between. This CDR3 comprises 11 residues. Per germline, CDR1 LNHNV and CDR2 YYDKDF (reference sequence). CDR3 protein: CATSSFGTQYF. The CDR3 nucleotides read TGTGCCACCAGCAGCTTCGGTACGCAGTATTTT.

This clonotype was seen ten or more times. The chain carries TRBV9 and TRBJ2-7; no clear D gene. V dropped 0 bases and J dropped 0 bases, with 4 bases sitting between them. Germline V gives CDR1 SGDLS, CDR2 YYNGEE. The length of the CDR3 is 13 residues. CDR3 sequence: CASSVAVSYEQYF. CDR3 bases: TGTGCCAGCAGCGTAGCTGTCTCCTACGAGCAGTACTTC.

The chain uses TRBV21-1 and TRBJ2-1; the table assigns TRBD2, which was not confirmed against the DNA. TRBV21-1 is a recognized pseudogene. The length of the CDR3 is 16 residues. This chain's CDR3 is CASSKGLSGVYNEQFF. In nucleotides, the CDR3 is TGTGCCAGCAGCAAAGGGCTAAGCGGGGTGTACAATGAGCAGTTCTTC.

The chain joins TRBV5-1 to TRBJ2-2; D unresolved. This CDR3 comprises 16 residues. V was trimmed by 0 bases and J by 2 bases, leaving 11 bases between them. CDR1 SGHRS and CDR2 YFSETQ come from the germline V gene. The CDR3 reads CASSLGSLRNTGELFF. CDR3 coding DNA: TGCGCCAGCAGCTTGGGGAGCCTCCGTAACACCGGGGAGCTGTTTTTT.

This clonotype has at least ten counts. This chain links TRBV12-3 or TRBV12-4 with TRBJ1-5; tentatively, D is TRBD1 (6 bases). The V and J ends lost 6 bases and 7 bases respectively, with 13 bases between them. This CDR3 contains 13 residues. The CDR3 sequence: CASSTGSGQPQHF. For the CDR3, the DNA is TGTGCCAGCAGCACAGGGAGCGGGCAGCCCCAGCATTTT.

This clonotype was seen ten or more times. This chain links TRBV10-3 with TRBJ2-4, with no clear D. Per germline, CDR1 ENHRY and CDR2 SYGVKD. V was pared by 4 bases and J by 0 bases, with 10 bases between. The CDR3 has 15 residues. CDR3 loop: CAISAGIGAKNIQYF. CDR3 coding DNA: TGTGCCATCAGTGCTGGGATAGGAGCCAAAAACATTCAGTACTTC.

This clonotype has a count of ten or more. The V call is TRBV28, the J call TRBJ2-1, with TRBD2 matching over 9 bases. Germline loops: CDR1 MDHEN, CDR2 SYDVKM. The J segment lost 5 bases and the V segment lost 4 bases, leaving 6 bases of the junction unmatched. The CDR3 sequence is 15 residues long. CDR3 loop: CASSSQREVHNEQFF. CDR3 bases: TGTGCCAGCAGTTCCCAGCGGGAGGTCCACAATGAGCAGTTCTTC.